Following are 25 T cell receptor beta chains from one sample sequenced in a study of blood T cell repertoires in COVID-19. Using immunoSEQ multiplex PCR, the repertoire was profiled, and TCRdb retains in-frame clones only, with some absent. The top ten clones hold about 0.64% of a sample with around 250,000 clones, approximately 85% of them seen once. Sequenced material: peripheral blood. The source is a human donor in a cohort sampled during active COVID-19.

The count of this clone is one. The genes are TRBV4-2 and TRBJ2-5, with 11 nucleotides matching TRBD1. This CDR3 is 16 amino acids long. The trim removed 0 bases at V and 5 bases at J, leaving 5 bases unmatched. Germline-derived CDR1 and CDR2 are LGHNA and YNFKEQ. CDR3 sequence (DNA): TGTGCCAGCAGCCAAGAAGGACAGGGGGCTTGGGAGACCCAGTACTTC. Translation gives CASSQEGQGAWETQYF.

The chain links TRBV27 to TRBJ2-7; the D gene is possibly TRBD1 (6 bases). There are 15 residues in the CDR3. The V end lost 5 bases, the J end lost 1 base, and 15 bases lay between the germline ends. Germline CDR1 reads MNHEY; CDR2 reads SMNVEV (reference sequence). The CDR3 DNA reads TGTGCCAGCAGTCTACACTCCGGACAGTCCTACGAGCAGTACTTC. It yields the protein CASSLHSGQSYEQYF.

The chain links TRBV10-2 to TRBJ1-1; no reliable D call. The CDR3 loop spans 13 amino acids. V was trimmed by 3 bases and J by 1 base, leaving 6 bases between them. CDR1 is WSHSY and CDR2 is SAAADI in the germline V gene. CDR3 sequence (DNA): TGCGCCAGCAGTGAACAGTCGAACACTGAAGCTTTCTTT. The encoded protein is CASSEQSNTEAFF.

V gene TRBV7-9 combines with J gene TRBJ2-7; no firm D call. Germline CDR1 and CDR2: SEHNR and FQNEAQ (reference sequence). V dropped 1 base and J dropped 1 base, with 5 bases sitting between them. CDR3 length equals 13 residues. Here the CDR3 DNA reads TGTGCCAGCAGCTTAGTTCCATCCTACGAGCAGTACTTC. The encoded protein is CASSLVPSYEQYF. Full variable domain (remainder filled in from reference TRBV7-9 and TRBJ2-7): DTGVSQNPRHKITKRGQNVTFRCDPISEHNRLYWYRQTLGQGPEFLTYFQNEAQLEKSRLLSDRFSAERPKGSFSTLEIQRTEQGDSAMYLCASSLVPSYEQYFGPGTRLTVT.

This chain connects TRBV5-8 to TRBJ2-7; TRBD2 is a possible D gene (5 bases). CDR3 length: 17 amino acids. Germline CDR1 SGHTS, CDR2 YDEGEE. V was shortened by 4 bases and J by 3 bases, with 23 bases between the two germline ends. CDR3 nucleotide sequence: TGTGCCAGCAGCCCGTACCCCGACATCAACGAGGGCTACGAGCAGTACTTC. It encodes CASSPYPDINEGYEQYF. The full variable domain, completed using reference TRBV5-8 and TRBJ2-7, is EAGVTQSPTHLIKTRGQQATLRCSPISGHTSVYWYQQALGLGLQFLLWYDEGEERNRGNFPPRFSGRQFPNYSSELNVNALELEDSALYLCASSPYPDINEGYEQYFGPGTRLTVT.

The genes are TRBV10-3 and TRBJ2-1, with TRBD2 identical over 8 bases. The CDR3 is made up of 14 amino acids. J was trimmed by 6 bases and V by 7 bases; bases with no gene match: 8. Germline V lookup: CDR1 ENHRY, CDR2 SYGVKD. This chain's CDR3 is CAINPAGVGNEQFF. Written as DNA, the CDR3 is TGTGCCATCAATCCAGCGGGAGTGGGCAATGAGCAGTTCTTC.

The V gene is TRBV5-6, the J gene TRBJ1-2; a weak D match, TRBD1 (6 bases). The germline gives CDR1 SGHDT, CDR2 YYEEEE. There are 12 residues in the CDR3. V lost 1 base, J lost 8 bases, and 9 bases lay in between. The CDR3 DNA reads as TGTGCCAGCAGCTTGATGGGGGCGGGCTACACCTTC. Its translation is CASSLMGAGYTF.

The table lists this clone with a count of one. The gene calls are TRBV28 and TRBJ1-4; no definite D call. The CDR3 extends over 15 amino acids. Germline assignment: CDR1 MDHEN and CDR2 SYDVKM. V was shortened by 3 bases and J by 0 bases, with 8 bases between the two germline ends. The DNA of the CDR3 is TGTGCCAGCAGTTTTGGGCAGTCAACTAATGAAAAACTGTTTTTT. Its translation is CASSFGQSTNEKLFF. The variable domain in full, completed from reference TRBV28 and TRBJ1-4, reads DVKVTQSSRYLVKRTGEKVFLECVQDMDHENMFWYRQDPGLGLRLIYFSYDVKMKEKGDIPEGYSVSREKKERFSLILESASTNQTSMYLCASSFGQSTNEKLFFGSGTQLSVL.

The rearrangement links TRBV5-4 to TRBJ2-7; TRBD1 agrees at 9 bases. This CDR3 is built from 12 residues. V trimming: 4 bases; J trimming: 6 bases; junction bases outside the gene matches: 2. Per germline, CDR1 SGHNT and CDR2 YYREEE (reference sequence). The CDR3 is CASSRDRAEQYF. DNA of the CDR3: TGTGCCAGCAGCAGGGACAGGGCCGAGCAGTACTTC.

The chain couples TRBV11-3 to TRBJ2-3; D perhaps matches TRBD1 (6 bases). Between the trimmed V and J ends, which lost 5 bases and 0 bases, there was a span of 12 bases. CDR3 size: 15 residues. CDR1 and CDR2 from the germline V gene are SGHNT and YENEEA. CDR3 in DNA: TGTGCCAGCAGCGGAGGACAGCTTAGCACAGATACGCAGTATTTT. Amino acids: CASSGGQLSTDTQYF.

The chain links TRBV11-2 to TRBJ1-2, with D uncertain. This CDR3 spans 14 amino acids. CDR1 SGHAT and CDR2 FQNNGV come from the germline V gene. V lost 0 bases and J 4 bases, leaving 9 bases between the germline ends. The CDR3 sequence is CASSLDALVYGYTF. The CDR3 region has the DNA TGTGCCAGCAGCTTAGACGCTCTAGTCTATGGCTACACCTTC.

This clone occurred a few times. The V and J genes are TRBV18 and TRBJ1-2; 7 bases match TRBD1. The CDR3 runs to 13 residues. Germline CDR1 is KGHSH and CDR2 is LQKENI. The J segment lost 4 bases and the V segment lost 3 bases, leaving 2 bases of the junction unmatched. The CDR3 sequence: CASSPGTAYGYTF. For the CDR3, the DNA is TGTGCCAGCTCACCTGGGACAGCCTATGGCTACACCTTC.

The table lists this clone with a count of one. The chain joins TRBV6-5 to TRBJ1-2, with 7 bases identical to TRBD1. Germline CDR1 and CDR2: MNHEY and SVGAGI. V dropped 7 bases and J dropped 7; count of bases not matched to a gene: 3. The CDR3 runs 11 residues. CDR3 in DNA: TGTGCCAGCACAGGGGGGCTTGGCTACACCTTC. Protein: CASTGGLGYTF.

V gene TRBV7-2 combines with J gene TRBJ2-3, with a tentative D call TRBD2 (6 bases). The germline V gene has CDR1 SGHTA and CDR2 FQGNSA. CDR3 length: 17 residues. Trimming left V 3 bases short and J 3 bases short, with 19 bases between. The CDR3 region has the DNA TGTGCCAGCAGCTTGTCGGGACTCCTTGTTGGGACAGATACGCAGTATTTT. As protein: CASSLSGLLVGTDTQYF.

V gene TRBV7-2 combines with J gene TRBJ1-3; the D is unclear. The CDR3 covers 14 residues. Germline V CDR1 and CDR2: SGHTA, FQGNSA. Trimming removed 1 base from V and 0 bases from J, with 4 bases in between. The CDR3 DNA follows: TGTGCCAGCAGCTTAGAGAGCTCTGGAAACACCATATATTTT. Encoded protein: CASSLESSGNTIYF.

The chain employs TRBV27 and TRBJ1-6; tentative D call: TRBD1 (5 bases). Germline CDR1 MNHEY, CDR2 SMNVEV (reference sequence). V was clipped by 2 bases and J by 3 bases, with 14 bases between them. The CDR3 is 17 amino acids. The CDR3 nucleotides are TGTGCCAGCAGTTTACTTGCAGGGTTCAACTATAATTCACCCCTCCACTTT. Translated, it gives CASSLLAGFNYNSPLHF.

This clone has just a few counts. Relative to the germline gene, one junction end is altered; a read error may explain this. The chain joins TRBV19 to TRBJ1-1, with D maybe TRBD1 (6 bases). CDR1 is LNHDA and CDR2 is SQIVND in the germline V gene (reference sequence). The CDR3 runs 12 residues. CDR3 sequence reads: CASSSSGTRRMF. CDR3 sequence (DNA): TGTGCCAGTAGCTCGTCCGGGACACGGAGGATGTTT.

The chain couples TRBV5-1 to TRBJ2-1; 10 bases are a match to TRBD2. J gave up 10 bases and V 0 bases, and 1 base lay outside the gene matches. CDR3 length equals 13 residues. The germline CDR1 and CDR2 sequences are SGHRS and YFSETQ. CDR3 residues: CASSLELAGEQFF. In DNA, the CDR3 is TGCGCCAGCAGCTTGGAACTAGCGGGGGAGCAGTTCTTC.

This chain links TRBV7-8 with TRBJ1-1, with 7 nucleotides matching TRBD1. The CDR3 is 15 residues long. Per germline, CDR1 SGHVS and CDR2 FQNEAQ. With V trimmed by 6 bases and J by 0 bases, 7 bases remained unmatched. The CDR3 nucleotides read TGTGCCAGCAGGCGACAGGGTTTCTTGAACACTGAAGCTTTCTTT. It translates to CASRRQGFLNTEAFF. The variable domain in full, completed from reference TRBV7-8 and TRBJ1-1, reads GAGVSQSPRYKVAKRGQDVALRCDPISGHVSLFWYQQALGQGPEFLTYFQNEAQLDKSGLPSDRFFAERPEGSVSTLKIQRTQQEDSAVYLCASRRQGFLNTEAFFGQGTRLTVV.

The chain has TRBV28 and TRBJ1-1; TRBD1 matches at 7 bases. Germline V CDR1 and CDR2: MDHEN, SYDVKM. With 6 bases clipped from V and 11 bases from J, the junction kept 6 bases outside the gene matches. There are 11 residues in the CDR3. The CDR3 bases are TGTGCCAGCAGAACCCAGGGGGAGGCTTTCTTT. Protein sequence: CASRTQGEAFF.

V usage is TRBV19 and J usage is TRBJ2-7; D might be TRBD2 (6 bases). The germline gives CDR1 LNHDA, CDR2 SQIVND (reference sequence). This CDR3 is 14 amino acids long. The germline V and J ends were trimmed by 3 bases and 2 bases, with 11 bases remaining between them. CDR3 amino acids: CASSMGREAYEQYF. The DNA for the CDR3 is TGTGCCAGTAGTATGGGCAGGGAGGCCTACGAGCAGTACTTC.

The chain uses TRBV6-5 and TRBJ1-4, with 8 positions matching TRBD1. J gave up 11 bases and V 2 bases, and 4 bases lay outside the gene matches. The CDR3 loop spans 13 amino acids. CDR1 and CDR2 from the germline V gene are MNHEY and SVGAGI. CDR3 DNA: TGTGCCAGCAGTTACCGGGACAGGCCCAAACTGTTTTTT. Its protein is CASSYRDRPKLFF.

This chain uses TRBV6-2 or TRBV6-3 with TRBJ1-2; D call uncertain. The germline V gene encodes CDR1 MNHEY and CDR2 SVGEGT. The germline V and J ends were trimmed by 3 bases and 7 bases, with 12 bases remaining between them. The CDR3 spans 13 residues. The CDR3 nucleotides read TGTGCCAGCAGTTATCTGGGCCGGCCTGGCTACACCTTC. Translated, it gives CASSYLGRPGYTF.

The gene calls are TRBV11-2 and TRBJ1-1; 8 positions match TRBD1. The CDR3 runs 13 residues. Germline assignment: CDR1 SGHAT and CDR2 FQNNGV. The ends lost 5 bases at V and 12 bases at J; junction bases unmatched: 11. The CDR3 coding sequence is TGTGCCAGCAGCACGGACAGGGCGGGGAAAACTTTCTTT. This codes for CASSTDRAGKTFF.

This sequence joins TRBV5-1 and TRBJ1-2, with D possibly being TRBD1 (5 bases). The CDR3 runs 13 residues. CDR1 and CDR2 from the germline V gene are SGHRS and YFSETQ. Trimming removed 0 bases at V and 8 bases at J, with 11 bases between. The CDR3 here is CASSLGGGSGYTF. Here the CDR3 DNA reads TGCGCCAGCAGCTTGGGGGGCGGGAGCGGCTACACCTTC.